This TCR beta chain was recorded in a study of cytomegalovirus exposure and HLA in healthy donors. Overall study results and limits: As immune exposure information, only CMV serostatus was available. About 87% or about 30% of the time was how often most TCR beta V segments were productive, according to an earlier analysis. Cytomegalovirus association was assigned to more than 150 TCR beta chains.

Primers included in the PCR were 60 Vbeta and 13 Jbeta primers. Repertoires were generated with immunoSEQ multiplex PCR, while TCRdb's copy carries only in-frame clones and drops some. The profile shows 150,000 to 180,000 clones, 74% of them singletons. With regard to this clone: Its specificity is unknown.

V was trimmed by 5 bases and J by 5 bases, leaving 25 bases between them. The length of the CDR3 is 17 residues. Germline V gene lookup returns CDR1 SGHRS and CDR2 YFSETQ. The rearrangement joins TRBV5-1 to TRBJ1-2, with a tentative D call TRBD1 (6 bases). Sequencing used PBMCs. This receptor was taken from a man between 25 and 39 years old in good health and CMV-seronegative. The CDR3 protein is CASRRGAGEDGLYGYTF. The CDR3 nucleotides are TGCGCCAGCAGGCGTGGGGCAGGGGAAGACGGATTGTATGGCTACACCTTC.